This entry lists 32 T cell receptor beta chains sequenced from one sample in a study of identical twins. TCRdb analysed the 5' RACE reads with MiXCR anew, one entry per CDR3 protein. Here the sample spans a few hundred thousand distinct CDR3 sequences, approximately 8.6% being singletons. These same data were also listed under a study on yellow fever vaccine responses in identical twins.

The sequencing input was CD8+ T cells sorted from blood. Every receptor here comes from a woman aged 18-29 years in good health.

This clonotype was recorded at least ten times. This chain uses TRBV6-2 or TRBV6-3 with TRBJ2-7; D is possibly TRBD2 (6 bases). Germline lookup yields CDR1 MNHEY and CDR2 SVGEGT. Between the trimmed V and J ends, which lost 0 bases and 2 bases, there was a span of 14 bases. The CDR3 length is 16 residues. CDR3 bases: TGTGCCAGCAGTTACTCGTCTAGCGTCAGAACCTACGAGCAGTACTTC. Protein: CASSYSSSVRTYEQYF.

The table lists this clonotype with many counts. The chain couples TRBV29-1 to TRBJ2-3, with TRBD2 identical over 10 bases. The CDR3 totals 14 residues. Germline-derived CDR1 and CDR2 are SQVTM and ANQGSEA. V was clipped by 3 bases and J by 4 bases; unmatched bases: 4. CDR3 DNA sequence: TGCAGCGTTGAGCTAGCGGGAGTGGCAGATACGCAGTATTTT. Translation: CSVELAGVADTQYF.

The table lists this clonotype with a few counts. The rearrangement uses TRBV4-3 and TRBJ2-1; the match to TRBD2 covers 9 bases. J gave up 2 bases and V 0 bases, and 5 bases lay outside the gene matches. Germline CDR1 reads LGHNA; CDR2 reads YSLEER. The CDR3 runs to 17 residues. Here the CDR3 reads CASSQDGAGGAYNEQFF. In nucleotides, the CDR3 is TGCGCCAGCAGCCAAGACGGAGCGGGAGGTGCCTACAATGAGCAGTTCTTC.

This clonotype showed up just a few times. V gene TRBV7-8 combines with J gene TRBJ2-7; the D is unclear. The length of the CDR3 is 11 residues. Trimming left V 6 bases short and J 6 bases short, with 9 bases between. CDR1 SGHVS and CDR2 FQNEAQ come from the germline V gene. This chain's CDR3 is CASRDFSEQYF. CDR3 coding DNA: TGTGCCAGCAGGGATTTCTCCGAGCAGTACTTC. The full variable domain, its missing parts supplied by reference TRBV7-8 and TRBJ2-7, is GAGVSQSPRYKVAKRGQDVALRCDPISGHVSLFWYQQALGQGPEFLTYFQNEAQLDKSGLPSDRFFAERPEGSVSTLKIQRTQQEDSAVYLCASRDFSEQYFGPGTRLTVT.

This clonotype was observed at least ten times. The rearrangement links TRBV21-1 to TRBJ2-7; the D segment call TRBD2 is taken from the table without a DNA check. TRBV21-1 is marked as a pseudogene. CDR3 length equals 18 residues. The CDR3 spells CATTRGLGWSGFSYEQYF. DNA of the CDR3: TGTGCCACCACACGGGGACTAGGATGGAGTGGGTTCTCCTACGAGCAGTACTTC.

This clonotype was found a few times. This rearrangement joins TRBV10-2 to TRBJ2-7; 8 bases map to TRBD1. Germline CDR1 reads WSHSY; CDR2 reads SAAADI. The length of the CDR3 is 12 residues. V was clipped by 7 bases and J by 3 bases; unmatched bases: 2. CDR3 bases: TGCGCCAGCAATGACAGGGGCTACGAGCAGTACTTC. It is translated as CASNDRGYEQYF.

This clonotype has more than one count but fewer than ten. The chain is built from TRBV28 and TRBJ2-7; 7 bases fit TRBD2. The CDR3 has 17 amino acids. J was trimmed by 1 base and V by 3 bases; bases with no gene match: 12. Germline loops: CDR1 MDHEN, CDR2 SYDVKM. CDR3 residues: CASSFSSPLAASYEQYF. CDR3 in DNA: TGTGCCAGCAGTTTCTCCTCGCCCCTAGCGGCATCCTACGAGCAGTACTTC.

The chain joins TRBV28 to TRBJ2-7; D call uncertain. Germline values: CDR1 MDHEN, CDR2 SYDVKM. The V and J ends lost 4 bases and 2 bases respectively, with 6 bases between them. The CDR3 has 12 amino acids. The CDR3 is CASSSITYEQYF. CDR3 in DNA: TGTGCCAGCAGTTCCATAACCTACGAGCAGTACTTC. The whole variable domain, remainder taken from reference TRBV28 and TRBJ2-7, is DVKVTQSSRYLVKRTGEKVFLECVQDMDHENMFWYRQDPGLGLRLIYFSYDVKMKEKGDIPEGYSVSREKKERFSLILESASTNQTSMYLCASSSITYEQYFGPGTRLTVT.

This clonotype occurred a few times. The chain is built from TRBV27 and TRBJ1-1, with 7 positions matching TRBD1. This CDR3 spans 15 amino acids. Germline CDR1 reads MNHEY; CDR2 reads SMNVEV (reference sequence). The J segment lost 5 bases and the V segment lost 7 bases, leaving 13 bases of the junction unmatched. DNA for the CDR3: TGTGCCAGCAATACCGTAAACAGGGGTAGAACTGAAGCTTTCTTT. Residues: CASNTVNRGRTEAFF.

The chain carries TRBV28 and TRBJ2-7, with TRBD1 as a possible D gene (6 bases). Trimming stripped 4 bases from V and 3 bases from J, with 13 bases between. Germline lookup yields CDR1 MDHEN and CDR2 SYDVKM. CDR3 length: 14 amino acids. CDR3 loop: CASSSSGHFYEQYF. CDR3 coding DNA: TGTGCCAGCAGTTCCTCGGGACACTTCTACGAGCAGTACTTC.

This clonotype was counted a few times. The rearrangement joins TRBV27 to TRBJ2-1; no reliable D call. With 1 base removed from V and 3 bases from J, the gap between germline ends came to 7 bases. Germline CDR1 reads MNHEY; CDR2 reads SMNVEV (reference sequence). The CDR3 runs to 14 residues. The CDR3 DNA reads TGTGCCAGCAGTTTATTGGGCCTCTACAATGAGCAGTTCTTC. It is translated as CASSLLGLYNEQFF.

This clonotype has a handful of counts. The rearrangement links TRBV27 to TRBJ2-3; TRBD2 matches 12 bases. The V and J ends lost 4 bases and 4 bases, in that order; junction bases with no gene match: 6. The CDR3 sequence is 16 residues long. CDR1 is MNHEY, CDR2 SMNVEV, per germline (reference sequence). CDR3 nucleotide sequence: TGTGCCAGCAGTTCACTAGCGGGGGGCTTTGCAGATACGCAGTATTTT. Translation gives CASSSLAGGFADTQYF.

V gene TRBV10-2 combines with J gene TRBJ2-3, with 8 bases aligning to TRBD2. CDR1 is WSHSY and CDR2 is SAAADI in the germline V gene. V dropped 7 bases and J dropped 2; count of bases not matched to a gene: 14. The CDR3 runs to 17 residues. CDR3 residues: CASNGGMAGGLTDTQYF. CDR3 bases: TGCGCCAGCAACGGAGGGATGGCGGGGGGACTCACAGATACGCAGTATTTT.

This clonotype was observed a few times. This rearrangement joins TRBV5-6 to TRBJ2-7; 9 bases fit TRBD1. The CDR3 is 15 amino acids. Germline values: CDR1 SGHDT, CDR2 YYEEEE. V was pared by 0 bases and J by 3 bases, with 4 bases of the junction left unmatched. The CDR3 region has the DNA TGTGCCAGCAGCTTGGCCGGGACAGGGTACTACGAGCAGTACTTC. It specifies CASSLAGTGYYEQYF.

The rearrangement links TRBV20-1 to TRBJ2-5; tentative D call: TRBD2 (5 bases). V was pared by 1 base and J by 0 bases, with 12 bases between. The CDR3 extends over 15 amino acids. From germline, CDR1 is DFQATT and CDR2 SNEGSKA (reference sequence). CDR3 in DNA: TGCAGTGCTAGAGGCTTGGAGGTCGACCAAGAGACCCAGTACTTC. Its translation: CSARGLEVDQETQYF.

This rearrangement joins TRBV24-1 to TRBJ2-2, with D unclear. The V gene lost 1 base and the J gene lost 6 bases, with 14 bases spanning the gap. CDR1 and CDR2 from the germline V gene are KGHDR and SFDVKD. This CDR3 comprises 16 residues. The CDR3, as DNA: TGTGCCACCAGTGATTTCCGGCGGAACATGGCCGGGGAGCTGTTTTTT. It is translated as CATSDFRRNMAGELFF.

This chain links TRBV4-1 with TRBJ1-1; 7 bases align to TRBD1. Germline-derived CDR1 and CDR2 are MGHRA and YSYEKL. With 4 bases clipped from V and 7 bases from J, the junction kept 9 bases outside the gene matches. The CDR3 spans 14 residues. CDR3 amino acids: CASSPDRDGNEAFF. The CDR3 coding sequence is TGCGCCAGCAGCCCTGACAGGGACGGGAATGAAGCTTTCTTT.

This CDR3 reads CSPPPAAYNEKLFF. In nucleotides, the CDR3 is TGCAGTCCCCCCCCGGCAGCCTATAATGAAAAACTGTTTTTT. The J gene is TRBJ1-4, the V gene TRBV20-1; D gene ambiguous. This CDR3 is 14 amino acids long. CDR1 and CDR2 from the germline V gene are DFQATT and SNEGSKA (reference sequence). V lost 8 bases and J lost 4, with 17 bases in between.

This clonotype was recorded many times. The V call is TRBV20-1, the J call TRBJ2-1, with TRBD2 matching over 7 bases. Germline CDR1 DFQATT, CDR2 SNEGSKA (reference sequence). V shed 6 bases and J 1 base; nucleotides not matched to a gene: 6. This CDR3 comprises 14 residues. The CDR3 DNA follows: TGCAGTGCCACGACGCGGGAGTCCTACAATGAGCAGTTCTTC. Residues: CSATTRESYNEQFF.

The J gene is TRBJ2-7, the V gene TRBV27, with D tentatively TRBD2 (5 bases). Germline CDR1 is MNHEY and CDR2 is SMNVEV (reference sequence). The CDR3 contains 12 residues. Trimming took 2 bases from V and 7 from J, leaving 9 bases between them. The CDR3 DNA sequence: TGTGCCAGCAGTTTAGATCGGAGGGAGCAGTACTTC. It specifies CASSLDRREQYF.

V is TRBV7-2 and J is TRBJ2-1, with D maybe TRBD2 (6 bases). Trimming stripped 8 bases from V and 2 bases from J, with 10 bases between. The germline CDR1 and CDR2 sequences are SGHTA and FQGNSA. This CDR3 has 13 residues. The CDR3: CASRVAAYNEQFF. The CDR3 DNA sequence: TGTGCCAGCCGGGTAGCGGCCTACAATGAGCAGTTCTTC.

Concerning this clonotype: A much larger clone sits a single nucleotide away, making a read error possible. The V gene is TRBV29-1, the J gene TRBJ2-1; D gene ambiguous. The CDR3 contains 14 residues. CDR1 and CDR2 (germline): SQVTM, ANQGSEA. The CDR3 region is CGVEERSSYNEQFF. For the CDR3, the DNA is TGCGGCGTTGAAGAAAGGAGCTCCTACAATGAGCAGTTCTTC.

Ten or more counts support this clonotype. The J gene is TRBJ2-7, the V gene TRBV29-1; 7 nucleotides align to TRBD1. The CDR3 extends over 12 amino acids. The junction had 6 bases not matched to a gene; V was cut back by 4 bases and J by 6 bases. Per the germline V gene, CDR1 is SQVTM and CDR2 is ANQGSEA. The CDR3 spells CSVGRQGVEQYF. The DNA of the CDR3 is TGCAGCGTTGGCCGTCAGGGGGTCGAGCAGTACTTC.

The chain combines TRBV29-1 with TRBJ1-2, with 8 positions matching TRBD1. The length of the CDR3 is 13 residues. The germline V gene encodes CDR1 SQVTM and CDR2 ANQGSEA. With 5 bases clipped from V and 8 bases from J, the junction kept 10 bases outside the gene matches. This CDR3 is CSVLGQGAGGYTF. CDR3 DNA: TGCAGCGTTCTAGGGCAGGGGGCAGGAGGCTACACCTTC.

The gene calls are TRBV7-2 and TRBJ2-1; 12 nucleotides agree with TRBD2. This CDR3 spans 18 amino acids. Per the germline V gene, CDR1 is SGHTA and CDR2 is FQGNSA. The junction had 16 bases not matched to a gene; V was cut back by 0 bases and J by 13 bases. CDR3 residues: CASSLAYWSSGGAMEQFF. CDR3 DNA sequence: TGTGCCAGCAGCTTAGCGTATTGGTCTAGCGGGGGGGCAATGGAACAGTTCTTC.

This clonotype was observed a single time. Because the CDR3's place on the DNA is in doubt, the DNA is left out and the CDR3 is given as listed by TCRdb. V gene TRBV19 combines with J gene TRBJ2-1; the table calls TRBD1, which could not be checked here. CDR1 and CDR2 from the germline V gene are LNHDA and SQIVND (reference sequence). The CDR3 region is 19 residues in length, termini included. The CDR3 spells CASSIRARVVRLANNEQFF.

This clonotype was counted only a few times. This chain joins TRBV25-1 and TRBJ2-7; D ambiguous. The CDR3 runs 14 residues. Per the germline V gene, CDR1 is MGHDK and CDR2 is SYGVNS. V lost 4 bases and J lost 3, with 13 bases in between. The CDR3 nucleotides are TGTGCCAGCAGTGTGGAATATGCCTTCTACGAGCAGTACTTC. Encoded protein: CASSVEYAFYEQYF.

This rearrangement joins TRBV27 to TRBJ2-7, with TRBD1 matching over 7 bases. Germline V gives CDR1 MNHEY, CDR2 SMNVEV (reference sequence). After removal of 5 bases from V and 6 bases from J, the junction contained 13 bases not matched to a gene. The CDR3 is 15 residues long. The CDR3 region has the DNA TGTGCCAGCAGTATAGAGGTACAGGGGTTTCGCGAGCAGTACTTC. Translating gives CASSIEVQGFREQYF.

The CDR3 reads CASSVRDRDGEQYF. The CDR3 DNA reads as TGTGCCAGCAGCGTCCGGGACAGGGATGGGGAGCAGTACTTC. The rearrangement uses TRBV5-5 and TRBJ2-7; 9 bases are shared with TRBD1. Germline V gene sequence: CDR1 SGHKS, CDR2 YYEKEE (reference sequence). The CDR3 is 14 amino acids. V was pared by 4 bases and J by 7 bases, with 9 bases of the junction left unmatched.

The chain carries TRBV5-1 and TRBJ2-7, with 9 positions matching TRBD1. Unmatched junction bases numbered 7, after V lost 1 base and J lost 5 bases. The germline CDR1 and CDR2 sequences are SGHRS and YFSETQ. The CDR3 is made up of 15 amino acids. The DNA of the CDR3 is TGCGCCAGCAGCTTGCGCGGGACAGGGTACCACGAGCAGTACTTC. This encodes CASSLRGTGYHEQYF. Together with reference TRBV5-1 and TRBJ2-7, the CDR3 gives the full variable domain: KAGVTQTPRYLIKTRGQQVTLSCSPISGHRSVSWYQQTPGQGLQFLFEYFSETQRNKGNFPGRFSGRQFSNSRSEMNVSTLELGDSALYLCASSLRGTGYHEQYFGPGTRLTVT.

This clonotype was picked up many times. This chain joins TRBV5-6 and TRBJ2-1; D assignment may be TRBD1 or TRBD2 (6 bases each). The V and J ends lost 4 bases and 2 bases respectively, with 10 bases between them. Looked up from germline, CDR1 is SGHDT and CDR2 is YYEEEE. The CDR3 loop spans 14 amino acids. CDR3 sequence: CASSRGGPYNEQFF. DNA of the CDR3: TGTGCCAGCAGCCGTGGGGGGCCCTACAATGAGCAGTTCTTC.

The chain is built from TRBV19 and TRBJ2-7; 10 nucleotides match TRBD2. The CDR3 contains 15 residues. V dropped 6 bases and J dropped 3; count of bases not matched to a gene: 8. CDR1 LNHDA and CDR2 SQIVND come from the germline V gene (reference sequence). The CDR3 is CASSSSSGSFYEQYF. Written as DNA, the CDR3 is TGTGCCAGTAGCAGCTCTAGCGGGAGCTTCTACGAGCAGTACTTC.